This TCR beta chain was identified during a study of cytomegalovirus exposure and HLA in healthy donors. As concerns this clone: Its antigen remains unidentified.

PCR employed 60 Vbeta and 13 Jbeta primers. The repertoire was sequenced with immunoSEQ multiplex PCR; TCRdb's copy has only in-frame clones and lacks some. The sample lists roughly 180,000 clones, approximately 80% seen once, with around 4.8% in the top ten. Points from the study as a whole: The authors listed 150 to 200 TCR beta chains as cytomegalovirus-associated.

J was trimmed by 0 bases and V by 3 bases; bases with no gene match: 2. This CDR3 has 14 amino acids. Per the germline V gene, CDR1 is MDHEN and CDR2 is SYDVKM. What was sequenced was PBMCs. The V and J genes are TRBV28 and TRBJ2-7, with 7 bases aligning to TRBD2. This receptor was identified in a young man in good health and CMV-seronegative. CDR3 amino acids: CASSFGGGSYEQYF. Here the CDR3 DNA reads TGTGCCAGCAGTTTTGGGGGGGGCTCCTACGAGCAGTACTTC.